This TCR beta chain was obtained from a study of yellow fever vaccine responses in identical twins. V shed 4 bases and J shed 5 bases, with 11 bases lying between them. CDR3 length: 13 residues. Germline-derived CDR1 and CDR2 are KGHSH and LQKENI. In regard to this clonotype: Its antigen is unknown.

Points from the study as a whole: As reported, the vaccine T cell response of twins seemed partly convergent and partly personalized.

Using its own MiXCR run on the RT-PCR reads, TCRdb lists one record per CDR3 protein. The sample lists approximately 9,600 distinct CDR3 sequences; around four fifths were seen once. This rearrangement joins TRBV18 to TRBJ2-5, with a possible D match to TRBD2 (6 bases). The sample in question was T cells from blood (PBMCs), unsorted or a sorted subset (not recorded which), obtained before or after yellow fever vaccination (not recorded which). The origin of this receptor is a woman younger than 35 who received the yellow fever vaccine. The CDR3 spells CASSRTGGETQYF. CDR3 nucleotide sequence: TGTGCCAGCTCACGGACCGGAGGGGAGACCCAGTACTTC.